Many counts were recorded for the clone carrying this TCR beta chain. Breast cancer patients provided tissue from their axillary draining lymph nodes. The record originates from a study of breast tumors, draining lymph nodes, adjacent tissues. TCRdb reprocessed the multiplex PCR reads with MiXCR, giving one entry per CDR3 protein. The sample has 200,000 to 300,000 distinct CDR3 sequences, more than 30% seen once. This CDR3 spans 17 amino acids. The junction had 11 bases not matched to a gene; V was cut back by 5 bases and J by 2 bases. What was sequenced was axillary lymph node tissue. This TCR was recovered from a female donor with breast cancer. Some clones in this sample may be carry-over from other donors' samples. The chain has TRBV12-3 or TRBV12-4 and TRBJ2-3; TRBD1 agrees at 9 bases. CDR3 nucleotides: TGTGCCAGCAGTCGCAGACAGGGGGGGATGATCACAGATACGCAGTATTTT. It is translated as CASSRRQGGMITDTQYF.